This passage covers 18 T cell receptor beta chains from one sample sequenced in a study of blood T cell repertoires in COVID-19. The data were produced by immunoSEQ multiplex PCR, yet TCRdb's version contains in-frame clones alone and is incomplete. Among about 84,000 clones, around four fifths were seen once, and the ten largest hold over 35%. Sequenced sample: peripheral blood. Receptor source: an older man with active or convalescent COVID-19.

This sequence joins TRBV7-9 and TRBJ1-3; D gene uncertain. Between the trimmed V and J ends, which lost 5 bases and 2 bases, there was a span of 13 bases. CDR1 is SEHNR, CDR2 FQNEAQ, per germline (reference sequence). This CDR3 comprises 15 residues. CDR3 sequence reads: CASSRGESAGNTIYF. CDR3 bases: TGTGCCAGCAGCCGCGGGGAGTCAGCTGGAAACACCATATATTTT.

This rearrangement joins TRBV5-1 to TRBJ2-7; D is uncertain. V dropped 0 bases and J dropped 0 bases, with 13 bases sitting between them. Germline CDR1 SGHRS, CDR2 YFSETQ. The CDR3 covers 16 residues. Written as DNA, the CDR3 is TGCGCCAGCAGCTTGGCCCCGGCAGGTACCTCCTACGAGCAGTACTTC. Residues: CASSLAPAGTSYEQYF. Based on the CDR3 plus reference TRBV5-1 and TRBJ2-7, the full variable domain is KAGVTQTPRYLIKTRGQQVTLSCSPISGHRSVSWYQQTPGQGLQFLFEYFSETQRNKGNFPGRFSGRQFSNSRSEMNVSTLELGDSALYLCASSLAPAGTSYEQYFGPGTRLTVT.

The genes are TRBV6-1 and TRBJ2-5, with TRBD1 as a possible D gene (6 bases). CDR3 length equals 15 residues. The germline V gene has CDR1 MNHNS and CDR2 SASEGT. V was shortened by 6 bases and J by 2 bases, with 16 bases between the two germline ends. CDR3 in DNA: TGTGCCAGCAGCCGACGACAGGATTATCAAGAGACCCAGTACTTC. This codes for CASSRRQDYQETQYF.

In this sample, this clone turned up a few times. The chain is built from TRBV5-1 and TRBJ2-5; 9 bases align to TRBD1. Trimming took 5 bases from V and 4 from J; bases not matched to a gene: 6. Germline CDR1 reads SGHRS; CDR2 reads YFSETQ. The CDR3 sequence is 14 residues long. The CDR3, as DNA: TGCGCCAGCAGGGCGTGGACAGGGGTAGAGACCCAGTACTTC. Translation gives CASRAWTGVETQYF.

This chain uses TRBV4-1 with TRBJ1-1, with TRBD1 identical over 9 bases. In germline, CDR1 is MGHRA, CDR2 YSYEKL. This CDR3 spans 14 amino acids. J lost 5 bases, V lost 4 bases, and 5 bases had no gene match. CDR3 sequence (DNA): TGCGCCAGCAGCCTAGGAGGGACAGGGACTGAAGCTTTCTTT. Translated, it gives CASSLGGTGTEAFF.

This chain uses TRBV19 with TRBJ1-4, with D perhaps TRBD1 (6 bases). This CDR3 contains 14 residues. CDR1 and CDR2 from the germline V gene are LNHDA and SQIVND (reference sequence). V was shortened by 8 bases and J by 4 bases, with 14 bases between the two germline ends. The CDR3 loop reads CASSTGLINEKLFF. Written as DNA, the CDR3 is TGTGCCAGTTCTACAGGGCTCATTAATGAAAAACTGTTTTTT.

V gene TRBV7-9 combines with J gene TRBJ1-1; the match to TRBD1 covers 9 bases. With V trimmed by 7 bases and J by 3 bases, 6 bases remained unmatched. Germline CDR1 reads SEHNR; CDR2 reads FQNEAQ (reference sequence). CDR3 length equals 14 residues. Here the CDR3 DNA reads TGTGCCAGCATCCCGACAGGGGGTGACACTGAAGCTTTCTTT. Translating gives CASIPTGGDTEAFF. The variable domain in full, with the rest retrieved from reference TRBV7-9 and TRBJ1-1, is DTGVSQNPRHKITKRGQNVTFRCDPISEHNRLYWYRQTLGQGPEFLTYFQNEAQLEKSRLLSDRFSAERPKGSFSTLEIQRTEQGDSAMYLCASIPTGGDTEAFFGQGTRLTVV.

The CDR3 region is CSVEEFPGTGPQETQYF. The CDR3 DNA reads as TGCAGCGTTGAAGAGTTCCCCGGGACAGGGCCGCAAGAGACCCAGTACTTC. J is TRBJ2-5 and V is TRBV29-1; 9 positions match TRBD1. V lost 0 bases, J lost 2 bases, and 10 bases stayed unmatched. CDR3 length equals 17 residues. Looked up from germline, CDR1 is SQVTM and CDR2 is ANQGSEA.

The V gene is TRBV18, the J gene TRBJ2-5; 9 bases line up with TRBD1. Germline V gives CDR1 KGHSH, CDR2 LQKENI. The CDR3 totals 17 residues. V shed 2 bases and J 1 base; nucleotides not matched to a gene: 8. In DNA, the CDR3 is TGTGCCAGCTCACCAGCGGGGACAGGGAGACTCCAAGAGACCCAGTACTTC. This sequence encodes CASSPAGTGRLQETQYF.

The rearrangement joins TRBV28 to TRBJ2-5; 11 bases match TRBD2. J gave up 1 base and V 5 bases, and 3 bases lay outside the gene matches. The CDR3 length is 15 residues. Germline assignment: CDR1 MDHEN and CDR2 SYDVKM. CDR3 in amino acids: CASSPSGRSQETQYF. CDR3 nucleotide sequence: TGTGCCAGCAGTCCTAGCGGGAGGTCCCAAGAGACCCAGTACTTC.

CDR3 sequence reads: CASSLNLLTEAFF. In DNA form, the CDR3 reads TGTGCCAGCAGCTTAAATCTCCTCACTGAAGCTTTCTTT. The J gene is TRBJ1-1, the V gene TRBV7-3; D ambiguous. Trimming took 1 base from V and 4 from J, leaving 7 bases between them. The CDR3 totals 13 residues. Germline lookup yields CDR1 SGHTA and CDR2 FQGTGA.

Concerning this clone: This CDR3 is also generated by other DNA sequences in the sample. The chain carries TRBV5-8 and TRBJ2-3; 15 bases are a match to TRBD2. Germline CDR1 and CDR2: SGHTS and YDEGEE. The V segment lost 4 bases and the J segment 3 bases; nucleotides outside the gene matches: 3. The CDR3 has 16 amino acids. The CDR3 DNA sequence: TGTGCCAGCAGCACTGGGACTAGCGGGGGGACAGATACGCAGTATTTT. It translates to CASSTGTSGGTDTQYF.

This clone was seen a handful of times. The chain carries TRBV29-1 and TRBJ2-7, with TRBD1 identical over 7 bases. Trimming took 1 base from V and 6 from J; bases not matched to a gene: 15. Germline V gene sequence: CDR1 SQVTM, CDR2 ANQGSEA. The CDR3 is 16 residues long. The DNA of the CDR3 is TGCAGCGTTGAAGTTGGGGGACAGTACACCTCTTCCGAGCAGTACTTC. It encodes CSVEVGGQYTSSEQYF.

The CDR3 is CAIKQGKNTGELFF. The CDR3 DNA sequence: TGTGCCATCAAACAGGGGAAGAACACCGGGGAGCTGTTTTTT. The chain uses TRBV10-3 and TRBJ2-2; 7 positions agree with TRBD1. The germline V gene encodes CDR1 ENHRY and CDR2 SYGVKD. The ends lost 7 bases at V and 1 base at J; junction bases unmatched: 3. The CDR3 loop spans 14 amino acids.

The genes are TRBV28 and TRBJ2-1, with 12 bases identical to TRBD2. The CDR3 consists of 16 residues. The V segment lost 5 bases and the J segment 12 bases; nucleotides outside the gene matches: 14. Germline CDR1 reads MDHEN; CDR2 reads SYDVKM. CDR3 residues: CASSTLLAGGPIGQFF. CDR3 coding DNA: TGTGCCAGCAGTACCTTACTAGCGGGAGGTCCTATAGGGCAGTTCTTC. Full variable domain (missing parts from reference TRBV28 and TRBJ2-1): DVKVTQSSRYLVKRTGEKVFLECVQDMDHENMFWYRQDPGLGLRLIYFSYDVKMKEKGDIPEGYSVSREKKERFSLILESASTNQTSMYLCASSTLLAGGPIGQFFGPGTRLTVL.

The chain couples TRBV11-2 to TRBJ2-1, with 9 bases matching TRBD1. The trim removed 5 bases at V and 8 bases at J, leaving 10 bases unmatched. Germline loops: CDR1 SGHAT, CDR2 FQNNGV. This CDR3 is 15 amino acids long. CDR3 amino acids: CASSQYRGRWDEQFF. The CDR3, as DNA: TGTGCCAGCAGCCAGTACAGGGGGCGATGGGATGAGCAGTTCTTC.

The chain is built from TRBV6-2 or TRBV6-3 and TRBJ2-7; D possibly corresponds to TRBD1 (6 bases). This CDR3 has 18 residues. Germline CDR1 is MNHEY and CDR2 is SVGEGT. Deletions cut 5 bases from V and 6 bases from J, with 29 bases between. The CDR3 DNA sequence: TGTGCCAGCAGTCCCACGGGGCCGAGGTGGGGGCCACCCGGCGAGCAGTACTTC. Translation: CASSPTGPRWGPPGEQYF.

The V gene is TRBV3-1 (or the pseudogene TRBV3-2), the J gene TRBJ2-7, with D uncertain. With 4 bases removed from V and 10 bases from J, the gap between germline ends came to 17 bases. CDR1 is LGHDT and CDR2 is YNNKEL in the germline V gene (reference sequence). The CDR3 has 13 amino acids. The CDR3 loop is CASSLIMGANQYF. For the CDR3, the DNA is TGTGCCAGCAGCCTGATCATGGGCGCAAACCAGTACTTC.